This TCR beta chain was obtained from a study of blood T cell repertoires in COVID-19. Study summary: Nucleic acid was either cDNA or gDNA, and it came from T cells, B-cell-depleted T cells, or PBMCs.

Per the study methods: Reference gene primer amplification in the assay estimated nucleated cell counts. The method was immunoSEQ multiplex PCR; TCRdb's version includes in-frame clones alone and lacks a portion of them. That table furnishes V, J and clone size, whereas the DNA furnished D and trimming. In the table there are around 400,000 clones, over 75% of which are singletons. Participants had their cohort set by participant-reported clinical history. Germline CDR1 is SGHDT and CDR2 is YYEEEE. The V and J ends lost 0 bases and 1 base, in that order; junction bases with no gene match: 4. There are 16 residues in the CDR3.

This receptor was identified in a woman younger than 30 who had been exposed to COVID-19. The sequencing input was PBMCs or T cells enriched from blood (not recorded which). The chain recombines TRBV5-6 with TRBJ1-1; 9 bases map to TRBD1. In DNA form, the CDR3 reads TGTGCCAGCAGCTTGGCTGACAGGGGGACGAACACTGAAGCTTTCTTT. Protein: CASSLADRGTNTEAFF.